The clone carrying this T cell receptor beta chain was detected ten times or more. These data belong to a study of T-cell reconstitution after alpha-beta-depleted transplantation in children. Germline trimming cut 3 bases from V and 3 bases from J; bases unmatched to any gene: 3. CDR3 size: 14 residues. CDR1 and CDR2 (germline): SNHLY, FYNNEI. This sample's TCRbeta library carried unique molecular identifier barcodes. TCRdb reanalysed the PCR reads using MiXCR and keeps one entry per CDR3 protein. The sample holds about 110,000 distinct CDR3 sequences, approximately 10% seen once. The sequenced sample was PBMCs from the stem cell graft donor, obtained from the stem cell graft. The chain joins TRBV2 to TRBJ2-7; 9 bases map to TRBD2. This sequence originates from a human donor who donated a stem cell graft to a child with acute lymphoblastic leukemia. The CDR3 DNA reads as TGTGCCAGCAGTGAGGCGGGAGGGATCTACGAGCAGTACTTC. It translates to CASSEAGGIYEQYF. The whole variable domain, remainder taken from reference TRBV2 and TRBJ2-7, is EPEVTQTPSHQVTQMGQEVILRCVPISNHLYFYWYRQILGQKVEFLVSFYNNEISEKSEIFDDQFSVERPDGSNFTLKIRSTKLEDSAMYFCASSEAGGIYEQYFGPGTRLTVT.